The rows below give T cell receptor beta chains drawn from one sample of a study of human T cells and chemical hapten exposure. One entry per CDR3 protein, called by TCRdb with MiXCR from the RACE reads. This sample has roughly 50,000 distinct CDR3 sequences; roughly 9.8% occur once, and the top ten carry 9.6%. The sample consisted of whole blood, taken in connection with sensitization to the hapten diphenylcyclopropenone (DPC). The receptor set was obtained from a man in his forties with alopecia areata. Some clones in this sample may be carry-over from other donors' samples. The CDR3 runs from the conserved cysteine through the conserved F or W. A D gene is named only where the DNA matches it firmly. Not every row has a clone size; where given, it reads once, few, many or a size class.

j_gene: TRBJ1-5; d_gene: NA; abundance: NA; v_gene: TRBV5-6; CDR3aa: CASSLYSGFGNQPQHF; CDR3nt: TGTGCCAGCAGCTTGTATTCAGGGTTTGGCAATCAGCCCCAGCATTTT
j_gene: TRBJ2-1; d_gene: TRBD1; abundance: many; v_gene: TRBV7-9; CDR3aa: CASSGSRGSYNEQFF; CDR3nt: TGTGCCAGCAGCGGTAGCAGGGGGTCCTACAATGAGCAGTTCTTC
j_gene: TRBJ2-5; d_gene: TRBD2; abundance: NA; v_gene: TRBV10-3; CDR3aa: CAISESTGGETQYF; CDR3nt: TGTGCCATCAGTGAGTCGACGGGGGGAGAGACCCAGTACTTC
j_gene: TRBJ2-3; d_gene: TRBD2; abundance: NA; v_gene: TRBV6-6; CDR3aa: CASSRSGREDTQYF; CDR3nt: TGTGCCAGCAGCCGTAGCGGGAGGGAAGATACGCAGTATTTT
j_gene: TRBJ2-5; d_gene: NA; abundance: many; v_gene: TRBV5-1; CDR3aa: CASSLAMETQYF; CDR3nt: TGCGCCAGCAGCTTGGCCATGGAGACCCAGTACTTC
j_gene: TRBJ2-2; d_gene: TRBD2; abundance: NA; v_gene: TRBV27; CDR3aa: CASSSLAANTGELFF; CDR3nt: TGTGCCAGCAGTTCACTAGCGGCGAACACCGGGGAGCTGTTTTTT
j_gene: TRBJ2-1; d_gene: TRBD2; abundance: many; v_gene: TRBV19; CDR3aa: CASSIPPFSSGGYNEQFF; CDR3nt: TGTGCCAGTAGTATCCCCCCTTTTTCTAGCGGGGGCTACAATGAGCAGTTCTTC
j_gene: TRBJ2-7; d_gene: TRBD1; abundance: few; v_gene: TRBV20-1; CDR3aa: CSASGQGQSYEQYF; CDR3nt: TGCAGTGCTTCCGGACAGGGACAGTCCTACGAGCAGTACTTC
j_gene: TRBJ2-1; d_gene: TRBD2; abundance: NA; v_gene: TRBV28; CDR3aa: CASTPTLGLAGSNEQFF; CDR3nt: TGTGCCAGCACCCCCACCCTCGGACTAGCGGGATCAAATGAGCAGTTCTTC
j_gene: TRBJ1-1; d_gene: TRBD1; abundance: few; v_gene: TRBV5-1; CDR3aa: CASSDRQGETTEAFF; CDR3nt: TGCGCCAGCAGCGATAGACAGGGGGAGACGACTGAAGCTTTCTTT
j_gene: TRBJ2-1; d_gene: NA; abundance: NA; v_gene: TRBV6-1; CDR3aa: CASMKFGDEQFF; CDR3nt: TGTGCCAGCATGAAGTTCGGGGATGAGCAGTTCTTC
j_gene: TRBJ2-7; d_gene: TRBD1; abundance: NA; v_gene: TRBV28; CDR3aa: CASSQPGTGTSYEQYF; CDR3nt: TGTGCCAGCAGTCAACCCGGGACAGGGACTTCCTACGAGCAGTACTTC
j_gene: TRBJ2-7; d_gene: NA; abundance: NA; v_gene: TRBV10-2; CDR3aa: CASSEGRNEQYF; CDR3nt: TGCGCCAGCAGTGAGGGCAGAAACGAGCAGTACTTC
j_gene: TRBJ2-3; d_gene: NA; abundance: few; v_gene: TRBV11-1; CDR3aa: CASSLAGTVGTQYF; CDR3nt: TGTGCCAGCAGCTTAGCAGGGACGGTGGGTACGCAGTATTTT
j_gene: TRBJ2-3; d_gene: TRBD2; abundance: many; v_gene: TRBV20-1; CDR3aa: CSAAQQPSGRAGDTQYF; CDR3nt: TGCAGTGCTGCTCAACAACCTAGCGGGAGGGCGGGGGATACGCAGTATTTT
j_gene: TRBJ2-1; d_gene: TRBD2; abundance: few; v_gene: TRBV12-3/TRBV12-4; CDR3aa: CASSLGLAANEQFF; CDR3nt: TGTGCCAGCAGTTTAGGCCTAGCGGCCAATGAGCAGTTCTTC
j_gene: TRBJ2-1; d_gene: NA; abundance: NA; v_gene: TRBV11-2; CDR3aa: CASRPAGYYNEQFF; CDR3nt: TGTGCCAGCAGACCGGCGGGGTACTACAATGAGCAGTTCTTC
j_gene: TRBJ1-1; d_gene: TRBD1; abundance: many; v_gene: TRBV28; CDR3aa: CASSPGEGAPDTEAFF; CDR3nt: TGTGCCAGCAGTCCCGGTGAGGGGGCGCCGGACACTGAAGCTTTCTTT
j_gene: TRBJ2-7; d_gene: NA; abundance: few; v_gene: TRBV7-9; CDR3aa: CASSATTAAYEQYF; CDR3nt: TGTGCCAGCAGCGCTACGACGGCGGCCTACGAGCAGTACTTC